This passage covers 21 T cell receptor beta chains from one sample sequenced in a study of post-analysis software for immune sequencing data. Whole-study findings and limits: The five TRBV segments detected at higher frequency in patients than in controls included TRBV5-6, TRBV5-1 and TRBV20-1.

These TCRs are of unknown antigen specificity. Libraries were made from TCR beta cDNA, and they carried unique molecular identifiers. TCRdb used MiXCR to reprocess the PCR reads, holding one entry per CDR3 protein. The sample carries approximately 570,000 distinct CDR3 sequences, 40% to 50% recorded once. The material sequenced was blood. These receptors were obtained from a girl aged 5 to 17 with multiple sclerosis.

V usage is TRBV12-3 or TRBV12-4 and J usage is TRBJ2-1; D is ambiguous. V lost 2 bases and J lost 3, with 8 bases in between. This CDR3 is built from 14 residues. CDR3 DNA sequence: TGTGCCAGCAGTTTATCTCCCTACTACAATGAGCAGTTCTTC. Translated, it gives CASSLSPYYNEQFF.

In regard to this clonotype: Compared with germline, one end of the junction differs, possibly owing to a read error. This chain links TRBV20-1 with TRBJ1-1; D possibly corresponds to TRBD1 (5 bases). Germline assignment: CDR1 DFQATT and CDR2 SNEGSKA (reference sequence). This CDR3 region has 14 residues. The CDR3 sequence is CSAAGHSFNTEAFF. For the CDR3, the DNA is TGCAGTGCCGCCGGACACAGTTTTAACACTGAGGCTTTCTTT.

DNA of the CDR3: TGTGCCAGCACCTATCTAAGGGACGCTAATGGCTACACCTTC. Translated: CASTYLRDANGYTF. V is TRBV6-1 and J is TRBJ1-2, with D possibly matching TRBD1 (5 bases). The CDR3 is 14 residues long. Per the germline V gene, CDR1 is MNHNS and CDR2 is SASEGT. V was cut by 7 bases and J by 6 bases, with 18 bases left in between.

This clonotype was observed a few times. This chain joins TRBV9 and TRBJ2-1; the D gene is possibly TRBD2 (7 bases). CDR1 and CDR2 (germline): SGDLS, YYNGEE. V was pared by 6 bases and J by 6 bases, with 19 bases between. This CDR3 comprises 15 residues. The CDR3 bases are TGTGCCAGCACCGAACAGGGACTAACTTCCAATGAGCAGTTCTTC. This translates into CASTEQGLTSNEQFF. Full variable domain (remainder filled in from reference TRBV9 and TRBJ2-1): DSGVTQTPKHLITATGQRVTLRCSPRSGDLSVYWYQQSLDQGLQFLIQYYNGEERAKGNILERFSAQQFPDLHSELNLSSLELGDSALYFCASTEQGLTSNEQFFGPGTRLTVL.

This clonotype was seen more than once but under ten times. V and J are TRBV4-1 and TRBJ2-3, with D uncertain. The germline V gene encodes CDR1 MGHRA and CDR2 YSYEKL. The CDR3 is made up of 15 amino acids. The V gene lost 0 bases and the J gene lost 5 bases, with 12 bases spanning the gap. CDR3 DNA sequence: TGCGCCAGCAGCCAAGAGGACCCCGGTGAAGATACGCAGTATTTT. It specifies CASSQEDPGEDTQYF.

This rearrangement joins TRBV29-1 to TRBJ1-1; a weak D match, TRBD1 (5 bases). This CDR3 has 11 amino acids. Germline-derived CDR1 and CDR2 are SQVTM and ANQGSEA. Trimming removed 4 bases from V and 11 bases from J, with 14 bases in between. The CDR3 nucleotides are TGCAGCGTTGTGAGCAGGGAAGGGGCTTTCTTT. Protein: CSVVSREGAFF.

This chain uses TRBV3-1 with TRBJ2-3; D remains ambiguous. Trimming took off 3 bases at V and 2 bases at J, with 9 bases between the two ends. CDR1 is LGHDT and CDR2 is YNNKEL in the germline V gene (reference sequence). The CDR3 contains 14 residues. The CDR3: CASSQDRLTDTQYF. The DNA of the CDR3 is TGTGCCAGCAGCCAGGATAGGCTCACAGATACGCAGTATTTT.

This clonotype has more than one count but fewer than ten. The CDR3 nucleotides are TGTGCCAGCAGCCAAGGCAGGGGGCAAGTCTGGTCCTACAATGAGCAGTTCTTC. Amino acids: CASSQGRGQVWSYNEQFF. The rearrangement links TRBV3-1 to TRBJ2-1; 8 positions match TRBD1. CDR3 length equals 18 residues. J lost 1 base, V lost 1 base, and 9 bases had no gene match. The germline V gene has CDR1 LGHDT and CDR2 YNNKEL (reference sequence).

This clonotype was counted once. This chain links TRBV3-1 with TRBJ1-2, with a possible D match to TRBD1 (6 bases). V dropped 6 bases and J dropped 6 bases, with 23 bases sitting between them. The CDR3 totals 16 residues. From germline, CDR1 is LGHDT and CDR2 YNNKEL (reference sequence). CDR3 residues: CASSRTQGHRGHGYTF. CDR3 DNA: TGTGCCAGCAGTCGGACACAGGGCCATCGGGGCCATGGCTACACCTTC.

This clonotype was seen a single time. The chain is built from TRBV3-1 and TRBJ1-2; D is perhaps TRBD1 (5 bases). V was trimmed by 4 bases and J by 8 bases, leaving 14 bases between them. CDR1 is LGHDT, CDR2 YNNKEL, per germline (reference sequence). The CDR3 consists of 13 residues. CDR3 sequence reads: CASSPLQGQGYTF. CDR3 bases: TGTGCCAGCAGCCCCCTGCAGGGTCAAGGCTACACCTTC.

The chain joins TRBV6-1 to TRBJ2-1; D is possibly TRBD2 (6 bases). The J call may be mistaken, given a closer DNA end match to TRBJ2-7. This CDR3 has 18 amino acids. The germline V gene encodes CDR1 MNHNS and CDR2 SASEGT. CDR3 nucleotides: TGTGCCAGCAGTGAAAAGGGAACCGGCGGGATAGGCTACAATGAGCAGTACTTC. Its translation: CASSEKGTGGIGYNEQYF.

This clonotype was seen a few times. J is TRBJ1-1 and V is TRBV29-1, with D perhaps matching TRBD1 (5 bases). The CDR3 loop spans 13 amino acids. The germline V and J ends were trimmed by 7 bases and 1 base, with 13 bases remaining between them. The germline gives CDR1 SQVTM, CDR2 ANQGSEA. The CDR3 DNA reads as TGCAGCGATACCCGGGGCCCGAACACTGAAGCTTTCTTT. Translated: CSDTRGPNTEAFF.

This clonotype was counted between two and nine times. V is TRBV7-2 and J is TRBJ2-1; D may be TRBD2 (6 bases). CDR3 length: 12 residues. Germline CDR1 SGHTA, CDR2 FQGNSA. The V end was cut by 6 bases, the J end by 9 bases, with 12 bases between. The CDR3 nucleotides are TGTGCCAGCAGACAAGTGGGGGGTGAGCAGTTCTTC. Encoded protein: CASRQVGGEQFF.

This clonotype was seen a few times. The chain joins TRBV12-3 or TRBV12-4 to TRBJ2-4; tentative D call: TRBD1 (5 bases). The V end was cut by 8 bases, the J end by 2 bases, with 19 bases between. The CDR3 is made up of 16 amino acids. CDR3 residues: CASGANPIYSKNIQYF. For the CDR3, the DNA is TGTGCCAGCGGGGCGAACCCCATTTATTCCAAAAACATTCAGTACTTC.

This clonotype was seen more than once but under ten times. This chain joins TRBV2 and TRBJ1-2, with D uncertain. The CDR3 runs to 14 residues. CDR1 and CDR2 (germline): SNHLY, FYNNEI. Trimming cost V 0 bases and J 8 bases, with 13 bases left between them. The CDR3 DNA is TGTGCCAGCAGTGAAGCGGAGCCCCTCGGGGGCTACACCTTC. Translation gives CASSEAEPLGGYTF.

This clonotype turned up a few times. The chain links TRBV11-2 to TRBJ2-5; D possibly uses TRBD1 or TRBD2 (5 bases each). V lost 0 bases to trimming and J lost 5 bases, with 10 bases between them. The CDR3 length is 14 residues. Germline lookup yields CDR1 SGHAT and CDR2 FQNNGV. The CDR3 sequence is CASSLDGAGETQYF. The CDR3 bases are TGTGCCAGCAGCTTAGACGGGGCTGGGGAGACCCAGTACTTC.

In its sample, this clonotype was seen many times. This chain connects TRBV11-3 to TRBJ2-4, with a tentative D call TRBD1 (5 bases). Germline loops: CDR1 SGHNT, CDR2 YENEEA. V lost 5 bases and J 7 bases, leaving 15 bases between the germline ends. The CDR3 has 14 residues. Here the CDR3 DNA reads TGTGCCAGCAGCCAGGGTGGCGTCGCGAACATTCAGTACTTC. It yields the protein CASSQGGVANIQYF.

This clonotype was detected a few times. J is TRBJ2-3 and V is TRBV20-1; D unclear. This CDR3 contains 14 residues. Per germline, CDR1 DFQATT and CDR2 SNEGSKA (reference sequence). The germline V and J ends were trimmed by 7 bases and 2 bases, with 16 bases remaining between them. This CDR3 reads CSVPRTRYTDTQYF. The CDR3 bases are TGCAGTGTCCCGAGGACGAGGTACACAGATACGCAGTATTTT.

This clonotype has only one observation. V is TRBV18 and J is TRBJ2-1; 7 bases align to TRBD1. Losses at the gene ends were 0 bases for V and 1 base for J; bases not matched to a gene: 6. This CDR3 is built from 17 residues. Germline loops: CDR1 KGHSH, CDR2 LQKENI. The CDR3 loop is CASSPPNRGISYNEQFF. The CDR3 bases are TGTGCCAGCTCACCACCCAACAGGGGAATATCCTACAATGAGCAGTTCTTC.

This clonotype was detected only a few times. The V and J genes are TRBV12-3 or TRBV12-4 and TRBJ2-4; either TRBD1 or TRBD2 may supply D (6 bases each). Matching the DNA end better, TRBJ2-7 makes the J call doubtful. The CDR3 loop spans 14 amino acids. The CDR3 spells CASSLRGGIREQYF. The CDR3 DNA follows: TGTGCCAGCAGTTTAAGAGGGGGGATTCGCGAGCAGTACTTC.

Here the CDR3 DNA reads TGTGCCAGCAGCTTAGCGGGTTCAGGGAGGGGGGATACAGATACGCAGTATTTT. Translated, it gives CASSLAGSGRGDTDTQYF. This chain joins TRBV7-8 and TRBJ2-3, with D possibly being TRBD2 (7 bases). In germline, CDR1 is SGHVS, CDR2 FQNEAQ. Trimming pared 0 bases from V and 3 bases from J, leaving 19 bases between. This CDR3 has 18 residues. Full variable domain (remainder filled in from reference TRBV7-8 and TRBJ2-3): GAGVSQSPRYKVAKRGQDVALRCDPISGHVSLFWYQQALGQGPEFLTYFQNEAQLDKSGLPSDRFFAERPEGSVSTLKIQRTQQEDSAVYLCASSLAGSGRGDTDTQYFGPGTRLTVL.